The sequence of this T cell receptor (beta chain) was determined in a study of T cell repertoires in cytomegalovirus infection. This clonotype occurred many times. Via MiXCR, TCRdb re-called the reads, giving one row per CDR3 protein. The data hold some 250,000 distinct CDR3 sequences, with 8% to 9.5% observed a single time. The sequenced sample was PBMCs. This clonotype was sampled from a human donor in good health (CMV status not recorded). Some clones in this sample may be carry-over from other donors' samples.

CDR3 amino acids: CASSFGQLNTEAFF. CDR3 bases: TGTGCCAGCAGTTTCGGACAGTTGAACACTGAAGCTTTCTTT. The rearrangement links TRBV12-3 or TRBV12-4 to TRBJ1-1, with D perhaps matching TRBD1 (6 bases). Trimming left V 3 bases short and J 0 bases short, with 8 bases between. This CDR3 has 14 amino acids.